The 4 T cell receptor beta chains below were found in one sample sequenced in a study of shared clonotypes between healthy human individuals. Data came from immunoSEQ multiplex PCR; TCRdb stores just in-frame clones and leaves some out. The sample yields about 750,000 clones, nearly 95% seen once. It was CD45RO-negative cells, positively selected for CCR7, that made up naive CD8 cells, with terminally differentiated effector memory CD45RA+ cells excluded. Material: naive CD8+ T cells sorted from blood. The receptors come from a man younger than 40 in good health.

In this sample, this clone turned up once. The chain is built from TRBV5-1 and TRBJ2-7, with D unclear. In germline, CDR1 is SGHRS, CDR2 YFSETQ. The CDR3 is 13 residues long. The V and J ends lost 2 bases and 2 bases respectively, with 8 bases between them. The DNA for the CDR3 is TGCGCCAGCAGCTTATCCTCTGCCTACGAGCAGTACTTC. As protein: CASSLSSAYEQYF.

This sequence joins TRBV18 and TRBJ2-1; D is ambiguous. Germline CDR1 is KGHSH and CDR2 is LQKENI. Trimming took 0 bases from V and 7 from J, leaving 10 bases between them. This CDR3 has 14 amino acids. CDR3 protein: CASSPPIGRNEQFF. CDR3 in DNA: TGTGCCAGCTCACCACCAATCGGCCGAAATGAGCAGTTCTTC.

The genes are TRBV7-9 and TRBJ2-1; 10 bases match TRBD2. Germline CDR1 and CDR2: SEHNR and FQNEAQ (reference sequence). This CDR3 is 14 amino acids long. The J segment lost 10 bases and the V segment lost 5 bases, leaving 8 bases of the junction unmatched. DNA of the CDR3: TGTGCCAGCAGCCCCGGGACTAGCGAGGGAGAGCAGTTCTTC. Translating gives CASSPGTSEGEQFF.

CDR3 region: CASSLVQGEFDEQFF. Here the CDR3 DNA reads TGTGCCAGCAGCTTGGTGCAGGGGGAGTTCGATGAGCAGTTCTTC. The J gene is TRBJ2-1, the V gene TRBV13, with 7 bases fitting TRBD1. The CDR3 length is 15 residues. From germline, CDR1 is PRHDT and CDR2 FYEKMQ (reference sequence). Trimming cost V 3 bases and J 8 bases; bases outside gene matches: 10.